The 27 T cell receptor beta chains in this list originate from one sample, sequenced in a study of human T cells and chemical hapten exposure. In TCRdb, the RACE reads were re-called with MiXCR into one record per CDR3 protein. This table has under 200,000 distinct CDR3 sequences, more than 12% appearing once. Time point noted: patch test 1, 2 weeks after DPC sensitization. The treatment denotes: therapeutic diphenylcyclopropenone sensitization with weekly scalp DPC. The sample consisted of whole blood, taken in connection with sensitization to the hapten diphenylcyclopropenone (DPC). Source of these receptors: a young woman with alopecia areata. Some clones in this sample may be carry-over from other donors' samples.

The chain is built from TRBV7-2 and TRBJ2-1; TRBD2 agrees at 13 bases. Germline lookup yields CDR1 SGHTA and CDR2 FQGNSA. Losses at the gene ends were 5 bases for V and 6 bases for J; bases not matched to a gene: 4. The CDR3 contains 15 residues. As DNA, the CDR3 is TGTGCCAGCAGCAACGGACTAGCGGGGGTCAATGAGCAGTTCTTC. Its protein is CASSNGLAGVNEQFF.

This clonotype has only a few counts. The CDR3, as DNA: TGTGCCAGCAGTTTAGAATTGTCGGGCAGAGGCTCCTATAATTCACCCCTCCACTTT. Translated: CASSLELSGRGSYNSPLHF. The J gene is TRBJ1-6, the V gene TRBV12-3 or TRBV12-4, with D hard to call. CDR3 length equals 19 residues. The V and J ends lost 1 base and 0 bases respectively, with 16 bases between them.

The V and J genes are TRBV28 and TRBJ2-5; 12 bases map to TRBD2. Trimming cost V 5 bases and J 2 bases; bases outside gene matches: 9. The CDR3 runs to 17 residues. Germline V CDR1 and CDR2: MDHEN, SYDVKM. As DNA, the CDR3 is TGTGCCAGCAGTCCCATCCGGACTAGCGGGACACAAGAGACCCAGTACTTC. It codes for CASSPIRTSGTQETQYF.

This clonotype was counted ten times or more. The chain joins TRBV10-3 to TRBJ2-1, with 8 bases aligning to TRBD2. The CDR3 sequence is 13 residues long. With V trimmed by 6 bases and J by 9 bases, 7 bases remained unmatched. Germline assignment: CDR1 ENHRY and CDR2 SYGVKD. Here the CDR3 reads CAIREREPGEQFF. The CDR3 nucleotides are TGTGCCATCAGGGAGCGGGAGCCGGGTGAGCAGTTCTTC.

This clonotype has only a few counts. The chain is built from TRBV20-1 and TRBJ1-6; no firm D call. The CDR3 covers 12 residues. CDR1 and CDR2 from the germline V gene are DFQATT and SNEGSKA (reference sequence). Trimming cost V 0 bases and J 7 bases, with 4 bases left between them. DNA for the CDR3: TGCAGTGCTAGAGATGAGAATTCACCCCTCCACTTT. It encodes CSARDENSPLHF.

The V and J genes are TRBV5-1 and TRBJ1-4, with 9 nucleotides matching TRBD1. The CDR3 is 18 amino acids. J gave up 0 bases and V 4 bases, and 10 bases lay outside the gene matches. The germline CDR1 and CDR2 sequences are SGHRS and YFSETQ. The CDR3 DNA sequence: TGCGCCAGCAGCCGGACAGGGTACAGGGGGCCAACTAATGAAAAACTGTTTTTT. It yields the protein CASSRTGYRGPTNEKLFF.

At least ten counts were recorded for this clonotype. CDR3 in amino acids: CASSFGGYEQYF. Written as DNA, the CDR3 is TGTGCCAGCAGTTTTGGGGGTTACGAGCAGTACTTC. This rearrangement joins TRBV12-3 or TRBV12-4 to TRBJ2-7; D possibly matches TRBD1 or TRBD2 (5 bases each). V shed 3 bases and J shed 4 bases, with 7 bases lying between them. The length of the CDR3 is 12 residues.

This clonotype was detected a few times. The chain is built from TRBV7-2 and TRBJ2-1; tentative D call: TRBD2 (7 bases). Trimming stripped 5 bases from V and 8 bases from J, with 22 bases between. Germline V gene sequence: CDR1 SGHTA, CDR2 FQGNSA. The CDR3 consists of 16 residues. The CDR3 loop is CASSPRKGGIGYEQFF. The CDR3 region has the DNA TGTGCCAGCAGCCCTAGGAAGGGGGGGATCGGCTATGAGCAGTTCTTC.

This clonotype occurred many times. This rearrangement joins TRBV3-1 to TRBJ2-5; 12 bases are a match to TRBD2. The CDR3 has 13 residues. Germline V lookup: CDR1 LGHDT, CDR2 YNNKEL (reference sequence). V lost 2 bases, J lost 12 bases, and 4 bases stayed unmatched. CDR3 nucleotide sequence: TGTGCCAGCAGCCAACTAGCGGGAGGGGATGAGTACTTC. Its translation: CASSQLAGGDEYF.

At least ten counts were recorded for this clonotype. DNA of the CDR3: TGTGCCAGCAGCTCACAGGGGGCGCATAGCAATCAGCCCCAGCATTTT. Amino acid sequence: CASSSQGAHSNQPQHF. The chain has TRBV11-3 and TRBJ1-5; TRBD1 aligns across 9 bases. The CDR3 has 16 amino acids. Trimming cost V 4 bases and J 0 bases; bases outside gene matches: 4. Looked up from germline, CDR1 is SGHNT and CDR2 is YENEEA.

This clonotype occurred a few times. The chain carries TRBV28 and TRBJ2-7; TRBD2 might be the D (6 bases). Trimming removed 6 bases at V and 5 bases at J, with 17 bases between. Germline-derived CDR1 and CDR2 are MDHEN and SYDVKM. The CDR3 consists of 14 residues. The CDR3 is CASRSGDPTHEQYF. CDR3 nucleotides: TGTGCCAGCAGGTCGGGGGATCCGACCCACGAGCAGTACTTC.

The DNA for the CDR3 is TGTGCCAGCAGTTACGATCAGGGAAGAGGGGACTATGAGCAGTTCTTC. As protein: CASSYDQGRGDYEQFF. This chain uses TRBV6-5 with TRBJ2-1, with D perhaps TRBD2 (6 bases). The V end lost 2 bases, the J end lost 8 bases, and 19 bases lay between the germline ends. In germline, CDR1 is MNHEY, CDR2 SVGAGI. The CDR3 loop spans 16 amino acids.

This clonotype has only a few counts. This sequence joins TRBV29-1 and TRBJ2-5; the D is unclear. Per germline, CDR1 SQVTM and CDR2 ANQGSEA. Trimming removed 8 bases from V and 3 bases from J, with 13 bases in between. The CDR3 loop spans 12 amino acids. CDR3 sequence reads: CSTSTDKETQYF. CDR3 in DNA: TGCAGCACATCGACGGATAAAGAGACCCAGTACTTC.

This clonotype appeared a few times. The CDR3 loop is CASSSRETGVQPQHF. For the CDR3, the DNA is TGTGCCAGCAGCTCCAGAGAGACAGGGGTGCAGCCCCAGCATTTT. V and J are TRBV7-2 and TRBJ1-5; TRBD1 matches at 8 bases. This CDR3 has 15 residues. Germline V gene sequence: CDR1 SGHTA, CDR2 FQGNSA. The J segment lost 7 bases and the V segment lost 4 bases, leaving 9 bases of the junction unmatched.

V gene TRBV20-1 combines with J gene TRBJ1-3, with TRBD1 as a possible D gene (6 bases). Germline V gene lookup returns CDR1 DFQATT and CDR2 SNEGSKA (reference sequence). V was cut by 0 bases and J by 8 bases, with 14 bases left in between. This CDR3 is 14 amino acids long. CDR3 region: CSARDWAGVDTIYF. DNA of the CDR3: TGCAGTGCTAGAGATTGGGCAGGGGTGGACACCATATATTTT.

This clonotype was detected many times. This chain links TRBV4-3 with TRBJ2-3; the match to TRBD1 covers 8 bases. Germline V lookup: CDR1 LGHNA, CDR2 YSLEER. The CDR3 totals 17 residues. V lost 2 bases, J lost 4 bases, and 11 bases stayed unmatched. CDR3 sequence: CASSQKMGQAVADTQYF. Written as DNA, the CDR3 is TGCGCCAGCAGCCAAAAAATGGGACAGGCCGTGGCAGATACGCAGTATTTT.

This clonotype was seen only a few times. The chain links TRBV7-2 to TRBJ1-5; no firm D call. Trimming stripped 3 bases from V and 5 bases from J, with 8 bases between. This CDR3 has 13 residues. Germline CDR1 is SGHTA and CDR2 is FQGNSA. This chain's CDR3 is CASSFYSDQPQHF. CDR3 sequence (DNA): TGTGCCAGCAGCTTCTATTCCGATCAGCCCCAGCATTTT.

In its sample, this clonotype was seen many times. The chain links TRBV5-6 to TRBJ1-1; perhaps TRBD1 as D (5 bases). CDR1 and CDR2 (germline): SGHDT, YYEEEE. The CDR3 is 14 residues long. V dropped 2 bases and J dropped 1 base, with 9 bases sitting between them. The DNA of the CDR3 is TGTGCCAGCAGCTTAGCGGGACCGAACACTGAAGCTTTCTTT. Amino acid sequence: CASSLAGPNTEAFF.

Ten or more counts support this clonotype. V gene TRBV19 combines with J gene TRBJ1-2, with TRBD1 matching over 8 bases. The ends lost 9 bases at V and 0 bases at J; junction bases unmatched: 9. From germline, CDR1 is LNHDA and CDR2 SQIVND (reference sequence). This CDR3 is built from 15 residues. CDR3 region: CASQDRVKANYGYTF. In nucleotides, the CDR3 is TGTGCCAGCCAGGACAGGGTAAAAGCTAACTATGGCTACACCTTC.

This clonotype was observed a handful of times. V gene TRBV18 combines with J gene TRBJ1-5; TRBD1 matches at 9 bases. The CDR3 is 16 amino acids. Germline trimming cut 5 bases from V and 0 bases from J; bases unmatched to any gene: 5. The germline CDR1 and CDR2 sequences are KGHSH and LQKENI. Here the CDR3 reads CASSSTGGDSNQPQHF. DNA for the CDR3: TGTGCCAGCTCATCGACAGGGGGAGATAGCAATCAGCCCCAGCATTTT.

The CDR3 here is CASSGVWIINIQYF. The DNA for the CDR3 is TGTGCCAGCAGTGGGGTATGGATTATAAACATTCAGTACTTC. V and J are TRBV6-1 and TRBJ2-4; D unresolved. CDR1 and CDR2 (germline): MNHNS, SASEGT. Trimming removed 4 bases from V and 6 bases from J, with 13 bases in between. The CDR3 is made up of 14 amino acids.

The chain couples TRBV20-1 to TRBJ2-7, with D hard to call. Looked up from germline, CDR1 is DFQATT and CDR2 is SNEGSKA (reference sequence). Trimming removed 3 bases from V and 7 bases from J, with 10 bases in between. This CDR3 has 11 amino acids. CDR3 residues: CSARVTAEQYF. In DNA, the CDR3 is TGCAGTGCTAGGGTGACGGCAGAGCAGTACTTC.

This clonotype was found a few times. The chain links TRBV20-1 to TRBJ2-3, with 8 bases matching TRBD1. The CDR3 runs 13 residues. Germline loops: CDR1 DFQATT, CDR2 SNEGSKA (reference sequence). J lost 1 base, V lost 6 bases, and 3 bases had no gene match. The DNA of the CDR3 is TGCAGTGCCAAGGGACAGGGCACAGATACGCAGTATTTT. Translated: CSAKGQGTDTQYF.

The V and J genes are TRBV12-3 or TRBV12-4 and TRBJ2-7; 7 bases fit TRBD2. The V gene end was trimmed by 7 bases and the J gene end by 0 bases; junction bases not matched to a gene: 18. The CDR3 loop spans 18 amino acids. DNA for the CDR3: TGTGCCAGCACCCCGTGGGGTGAGGCGGGAGCCCCCTCCTACGAGCAGTACTTC. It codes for CASTPWGEAGAPSYEQYF.

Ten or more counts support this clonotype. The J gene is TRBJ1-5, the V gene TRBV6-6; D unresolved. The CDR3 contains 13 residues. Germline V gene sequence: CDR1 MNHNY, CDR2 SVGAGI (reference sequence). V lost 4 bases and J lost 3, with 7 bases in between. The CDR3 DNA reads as TGTGCCAGCAGTTTCACAGTCAATCAGCCCCAGCATTTT. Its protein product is CASSFTVNQPQHF.

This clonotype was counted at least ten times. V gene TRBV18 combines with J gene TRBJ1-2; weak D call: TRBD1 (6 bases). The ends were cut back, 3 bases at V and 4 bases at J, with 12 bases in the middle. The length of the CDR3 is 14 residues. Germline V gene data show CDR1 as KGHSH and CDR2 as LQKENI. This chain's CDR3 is CASSPAGDTYGYTF. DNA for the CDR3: TGTGCCAGCTCACCGGCGGGGGACACCTATGGCTACACCTTC.

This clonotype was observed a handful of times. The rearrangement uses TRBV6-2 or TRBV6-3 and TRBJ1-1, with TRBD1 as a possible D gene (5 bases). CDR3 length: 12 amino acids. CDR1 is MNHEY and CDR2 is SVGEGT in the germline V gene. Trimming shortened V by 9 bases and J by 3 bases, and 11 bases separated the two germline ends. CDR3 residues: CASAWGDTEAFF. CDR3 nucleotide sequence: TGTGCCAGTGCGTGGGGGGACACTGAAGCTTTCTTT.